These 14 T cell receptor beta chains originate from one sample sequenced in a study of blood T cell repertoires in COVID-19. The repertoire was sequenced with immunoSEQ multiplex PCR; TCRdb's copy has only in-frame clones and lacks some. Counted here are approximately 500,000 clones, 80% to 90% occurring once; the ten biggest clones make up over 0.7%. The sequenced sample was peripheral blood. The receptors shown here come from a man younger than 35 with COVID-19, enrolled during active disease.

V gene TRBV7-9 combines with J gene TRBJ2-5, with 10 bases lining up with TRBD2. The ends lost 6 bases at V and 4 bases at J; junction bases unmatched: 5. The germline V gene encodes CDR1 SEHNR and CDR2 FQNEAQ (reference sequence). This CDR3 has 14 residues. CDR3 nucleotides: TGTGCCAGCAGTTTTAGCGGGGGGTCAGAGACCCAGTACTTC. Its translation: CASSFSGGSETQYF.

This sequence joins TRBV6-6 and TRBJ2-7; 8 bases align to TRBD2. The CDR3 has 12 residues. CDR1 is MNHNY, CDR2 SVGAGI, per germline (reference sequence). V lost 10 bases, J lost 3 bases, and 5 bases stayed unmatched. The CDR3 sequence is CAIGGGDYEQYF. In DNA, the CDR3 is TGTGCCATCGGGGGGGGCGACTACGAGCAGTACTTC.

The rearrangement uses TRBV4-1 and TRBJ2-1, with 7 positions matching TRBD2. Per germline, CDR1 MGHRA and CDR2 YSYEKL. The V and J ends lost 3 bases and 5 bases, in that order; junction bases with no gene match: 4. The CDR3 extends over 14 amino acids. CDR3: CASSHPGTNNEQFF. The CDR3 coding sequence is TGCGCCAGCAGCCACCCCGGGACTAACAATGAGCAGTTCTTC.

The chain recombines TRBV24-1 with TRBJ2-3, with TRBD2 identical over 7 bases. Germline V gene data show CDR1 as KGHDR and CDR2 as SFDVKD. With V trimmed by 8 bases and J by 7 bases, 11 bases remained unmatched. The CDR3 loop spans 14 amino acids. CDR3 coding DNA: TGTGCCACCATTCGAATTAGACTAGCAAATACGCAGTATTTT. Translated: CATIRIRLANTQYF.

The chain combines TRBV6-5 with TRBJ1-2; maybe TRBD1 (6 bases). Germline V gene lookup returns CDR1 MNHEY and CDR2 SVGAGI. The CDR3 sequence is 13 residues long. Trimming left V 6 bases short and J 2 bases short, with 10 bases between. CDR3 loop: CASRYDRNYGYTF. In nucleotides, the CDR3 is TGTGCCAGCAGGTACGACAGGAACTATGGCTACACCTTC.

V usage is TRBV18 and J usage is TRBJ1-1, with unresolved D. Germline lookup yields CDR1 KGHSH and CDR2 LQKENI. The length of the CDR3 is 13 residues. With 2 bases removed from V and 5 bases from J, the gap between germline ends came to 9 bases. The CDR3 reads CASSPSRGTEAFF. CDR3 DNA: TGTGCCAGCTCACCATCGAGAGGAACTGAAGCTTTCTTT.

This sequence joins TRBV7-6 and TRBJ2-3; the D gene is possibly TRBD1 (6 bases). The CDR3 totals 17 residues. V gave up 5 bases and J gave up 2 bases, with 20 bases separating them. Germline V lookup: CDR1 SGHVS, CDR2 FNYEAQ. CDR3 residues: CASSPSMPRQDTDTQYF. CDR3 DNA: TGTGCCAGCAGCCCATCAATGCCCCGACAGGACACAGATACGCAGTATTTT.

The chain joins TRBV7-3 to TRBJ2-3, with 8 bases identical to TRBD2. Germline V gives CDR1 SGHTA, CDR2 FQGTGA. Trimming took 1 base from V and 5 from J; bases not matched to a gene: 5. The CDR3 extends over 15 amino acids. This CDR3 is CASSLRSGGKDTQYF. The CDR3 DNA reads TGTGCCAGCAGCTTAAGATCGGGAGGGAAAGATACGCAGTATTTT.

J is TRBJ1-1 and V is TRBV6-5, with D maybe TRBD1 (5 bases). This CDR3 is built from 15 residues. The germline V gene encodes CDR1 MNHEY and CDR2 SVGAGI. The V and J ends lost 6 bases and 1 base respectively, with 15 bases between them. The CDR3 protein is CASSDRGGKNTEAFF. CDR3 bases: TGTGCCAGCAGCGATCGGGGGGGAAAGAACACTGAAGCTTTCTTT.

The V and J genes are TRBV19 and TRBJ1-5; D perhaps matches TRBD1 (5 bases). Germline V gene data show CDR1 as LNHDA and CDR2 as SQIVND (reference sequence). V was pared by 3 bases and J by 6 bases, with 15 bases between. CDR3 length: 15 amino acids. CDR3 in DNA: TGTGCCAGTAGTATCCAGCGGGGGATGGGTCAGCCCCAGCATTTT. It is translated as CASSIQRGMGQPQHF.

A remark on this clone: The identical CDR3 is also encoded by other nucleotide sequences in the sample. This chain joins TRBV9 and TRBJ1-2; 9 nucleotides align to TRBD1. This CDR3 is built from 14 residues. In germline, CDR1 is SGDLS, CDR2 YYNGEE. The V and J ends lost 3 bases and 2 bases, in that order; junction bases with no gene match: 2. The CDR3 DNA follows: TGTGCCAGCAGCGGCGGGACAGGGAACTATGGCTACACCTTC. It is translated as CASSGGTGNYGYTF.

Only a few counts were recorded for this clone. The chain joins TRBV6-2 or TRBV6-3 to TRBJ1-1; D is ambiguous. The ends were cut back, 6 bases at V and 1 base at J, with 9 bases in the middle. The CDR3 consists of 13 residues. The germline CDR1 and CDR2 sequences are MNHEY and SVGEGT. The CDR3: CASSPRGNTEAFF. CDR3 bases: TGTGCCAGCAGCCCTCGGGGGAACACTGAAGCTTTCTTT.

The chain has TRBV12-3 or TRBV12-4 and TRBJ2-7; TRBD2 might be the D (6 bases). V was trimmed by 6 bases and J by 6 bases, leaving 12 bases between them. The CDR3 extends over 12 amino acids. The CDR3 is CASSPIGGEQYF. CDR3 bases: TGTGCCAGCAGCCCAATCGGGGGCGAGCAGTACTTC.

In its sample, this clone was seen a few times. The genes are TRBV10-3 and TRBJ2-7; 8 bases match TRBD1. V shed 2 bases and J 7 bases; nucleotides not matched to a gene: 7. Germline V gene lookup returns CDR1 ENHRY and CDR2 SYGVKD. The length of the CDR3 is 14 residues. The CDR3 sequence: CAISEPDRVKEQYF. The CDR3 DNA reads TGTGCCATCAGTGAGCCGGACAGGGTGAAAGAGCAGTACTTC.